These T cell receptor beta chains were read from a single sample in a study of regulatory T cells in long-lasting Graves disease. TCRdb fed the multiplex PCR reads into MiXCR, producing one record per CDR3 protein. Seen here are around 460,000 distinct CDR3 sequences, around 15% observed once, and the top ten hold over 15%. These sequences were also reported in another study, on T cells in Graves' hyperthyroidism and ophthalmopathy.

Sequenced material: peripheral blood mononuclear cells (PBMCs), taken at new diagnosis, from a patient treated with antithyroid drugs. The receptors shown here come from a woman between 45 and 60 years old with Graves disease. The CDR3 runs from the conserved cysteine through the conserved F or W. Fields, in order: D gene, J gene, clone size, V gene, CDR3 DNA, CDR3 protein. D genes are given only for firm matches. Clone size is stated in some rows and not others, as once, few, many or a class when expanded.

D: .; J: TRBJ2-1; size: .; V: TRBV7-9; DNA: TGTGCCAGCAGCTTAGGTCGCCGGGGTAACCGGCGGCTAGCGACTCTAGATGAGCAGTTCTTC; CDR3: CASSLGRRGNRRLATLDEQFF
D: .; J: TRBJ1-1; size: few; V: TRBV19; DNA: TGTGCCAGTACTCGGGAGATGAACACTGAAGCTTTCTTT; CDR3: CASTREMNTEAFF
D: .; J: TRBJ1-2; size: few; V: TRBV29-1; DNA: TGCAGCGTTGTATGGGGGCGGCTGAACTATGGCTACACCTTC; CDR3: CSVVWGRLNYGYTF
D: .; J: TRBJ2-7; size: few; V: TRBV3-1; DNA: TGTGCCAGCAGCCAAGATGCGGATTCGGACGAGCAGTACTTC; CDR3: CASSQDADSDEQYF
D: TRBD1; J: TRBJ2-7; size: .; V: TRBV19; DNA: TGTGCCAGTAGTGCGCGGACAGGGGCTCCCTACGAGCAGTACTTC; CDR3: CASSARTGAPYEQYF
D: TRBD2; J: TRBJ2-4; size: .; V: TRBV7-2; DNA: TGTGCCAGCAGCTTAGTGGGACTAGGAGACATTCAGTACTTC; CDR3: CASSLVGLGDIQYF
D: TRBD1; J: TRBJ2-2; size: many; V: TRBV27; DNA: TGTGCCAGCAGCAACGTGACAGGGTGGGGCACCGGGGAGCTGTTTTTT; CDR3: CASSNVTGWGTGELFF
D: .; J: TRBJ2-2; size: many; V: TRBV12-3/TRBV12-4; DNA: TGTGCCAGCAGTTTCGCGGGACCGAACACCGGGGAGCTGTTTTTT; CDR3: CASSFAGPNTGELFF
D: .; J: TRBJ2-7; size: .; V: TRBV7-2; DNA: TGTGCCAGCAGCAAAGGGGGGTCGAGGGTCGAGCAGTACTTC; CDR3: CASSKGGSRVEQYF
D: .; J: TRBJ2-6; size: .; V: TRBV6-2/TRBV6-3; DNA: TGTGCCAGCAGTTGTTCACAGGGTGCCGGGGCCAACGTCCTGACTTTC; CDR3: CASSCSQGAGANVLTF
D: .; J: TRBJ1-1; size: .; V: TRBV10-3; DNA: TGTGCCATCAGTGAGTCGCAGGATGGGAACACTGAAGCTTTCTTT; CDR3: CAISESQDGNTEAFF
D: .; J: TRBJ2-1; size: .; V: TRBV7-9; DNA: TGTGCCAGCAGCTTATCAGGGGTCTCGGAGGGTGAGCAGTTCTTC; CDR3: CASSLSGVSEGEQFF
D: .; J: TRBJ2-7; size: .; V: TRBV28; DNA: TGTGCCAGCAGTTCACGGGACATCGTGACCGAGCAGTACTTC; CDR3: CASSSRDIVTEQYF
D: .; J: TRBJ2-3; size: few; V: TRBV7-2; DNA: TGTGCCAGCAGCGCCCCCAGAGCCGACGATACGCAGTATTTT; CDR3: CASSAPRADDTQYF
D: .; J: TRBJ2-2; size: few; V: TRBV5-1; DNA: TGCGCCAGCTACAAGGGGCAGGAGAACACCGGGGAGCTGTTTTTT; CDR3: CASYKGQENTGELFF
D: .; J: TRBJ1-1; size: many; V: TRBV10-1; DNA: TGCGCCAGCCCCGACATACCGAACACTGAAGCTTTCTTT; CDR3: CASPDIPNTEAFF
D: .; J: TRBJ1-1; size: many; V: TRBV2; DNA: TGTGCCAGCAGTGTGACGAGGATGAACACTGAAGCTTTCTTT; CDR3: CASSVTRMNTEAFF
D: TRBD1; J: TRBJ2-5; size: .; V: TRBV7-9; DNA: TGTGCCAGCAGCTCCGGACAGGGGGCAAAGACCCAGTACTTC; CDR3: CASSSGQGAKTQYF
D: .; J: TRBJ2-1; size: many; V: TRBV6-1; DNA: TGTGCCAGCGCGGGAACAGGGATCTCCTACAATGAGCAGTTCTTC; CDR3: CASAGTGISYNEQFF
D: .; J: TRBJ2-7; size: many; V: TRBV12-3/TRBV12-4; DNA: TGTGCCAGCAGTTACAAGAACTCATACGAGCAGTACTTC; CDR3: CASSYKNSYEQYF
D: .; J: TRBJ2-3; size: many; V: TRBV6-1; DNA: TGTGCCAGCAGCCCGGGAGATCTCAGCACAGATACGCAGTATTTT; CDR3: CASSPGDLSTDTQYF
D: .; J: TRBJ2-5; size: few; V: TRBV27; DNA: TGTGCCAGCAGTCCGTTAATCAGACCGGGTGAAGAGACCCAGTACTTC; CDR3: CASSPLIRPGEETQYF
D: TRBD1; J: TRBJ2-7; size: .; V: TRBV28; DNA: TGTGCCAGCAGTTTCCACAGGGGGCAAGGGCGGGAGCGGTACTTC; CDR3: CASSFHRGQGRERYF
D: TRBD2; J: TRBJ2-1; size: many; V: TRBV5-1; DNA: TGCGCCAGCAGTACTAGCGGATACAATGAGCAGTTCTTC; CDR3: CASSTSGYNEQFF
D: TRBD1; J: TRBJ1-2; size: few; V: TRBV19; DNA: TGTGCCAGTACTCCTTACAGGGGGAGTTTGAATGGCTACACCTTC; CDR3: CASTPYRGSLNGYTF
D: .; J: TRBJ2-7; size: many; V: TRBV28; DNA: TGTGCCAGCAGTTTCCGGGACAAGTCCTACGAGCAGTACTTC; CDR3: CASSFRDKSYEQYF
D: .; J: TRBJ1-5; size: few; V: TRBV14; DNA: TGTGCCAGCAGCGCGGGACTCGGCAATCAGCCCCAGCATTTT; CDR3: CASSAGLGNQPQHF
D: TRBD1; J: TRBJ1-5; size: .; V: TRBV19; DNA: TGTGCCAGTACCCATGGGGGACAGGGAAGAGTTCTAAATCAGCCCCAGCATTTT; CDR3: CASTHGGQGRVLNQPQHF
D: .; J: TRBJ2-7; size: many; V: TRBV28; DNA: .; CDR3: CASSTSTPGRSGTHAYEQYF
D: TRBD2; J: TRBJ2-2; size: .; V: TRBV4-1; DNA: TGCGCCAGCAGCCAAAAAACTAGCGGGAACACCGGGGAGCTGTTTTTT; CDR3: CASSQKTSGNTGELFF
D: .; J: TRBJ2-1; size: many; V: TRBV7-9; DNA: TGTGCCAGCTACTCGGGCAGCTCCTACAATGAGCAGTTCTTC; CDR3: CASYSGSSYNEQFF
D: TRBD1; J: TRBJ1-1; size: many; V: TRBV20-1; DNA: TGCAGTGCTAGGGGGACAGGGCTTGACACTGAAGCTTTCTTT; CDR3: CSARGTGLDTEAFF
D: .; J: TRBJ1-5; size: few; V: TRBV28; DNA: TGTGCCAGCAGCTGGACAGCGCGGGTCAATCAGCCCCAGCATTTT; CDR3: CASSWTARVNQPQHF
D: .; J: TRBJ2-3; size: .; V: TRBV30; DNA: TGTGCCTGGAGTGGCGGCCTCACAGATACGCAGTATTTT; CDR3: CAWSGGLTDTQYF
D: .; J: TRBJ1-3; size: few; V: TRBV30; DNA: TGTGCCTGGAGTCTTACAGGTAGCTCTGGAAACACCATATATTTT; CDR3: CAWSLTGSSGNTIYF
D: TRBD2; J: TRBJ2-5; size: many; V: TRBV2; DNA: TGTGCCAGCAGATTGGTAGCGGGAGGAGGAGAGACCCAGTACTTC; CDR3: CASRLVAGGGETQYF
D: .; J: TRBJ2-6; size: .; V: TRBV19; DNA: TGTGCCAGTAGTATGGACTTTACCTCTGGGGCCAACGTCCTGACTTTC; CDR3: CASSMDFTSGANVLTF
D: TRBD2; J: TRBJ2-1; size: .; V: TRBV12-3/TRBV12-4; DNA: TGTGCCAGCAGTTATTTTCGGGGACTAGCGGGAGTAGATGAGCAGTTCTTC; CDR3: CASSYFRGLAGVDEQFF